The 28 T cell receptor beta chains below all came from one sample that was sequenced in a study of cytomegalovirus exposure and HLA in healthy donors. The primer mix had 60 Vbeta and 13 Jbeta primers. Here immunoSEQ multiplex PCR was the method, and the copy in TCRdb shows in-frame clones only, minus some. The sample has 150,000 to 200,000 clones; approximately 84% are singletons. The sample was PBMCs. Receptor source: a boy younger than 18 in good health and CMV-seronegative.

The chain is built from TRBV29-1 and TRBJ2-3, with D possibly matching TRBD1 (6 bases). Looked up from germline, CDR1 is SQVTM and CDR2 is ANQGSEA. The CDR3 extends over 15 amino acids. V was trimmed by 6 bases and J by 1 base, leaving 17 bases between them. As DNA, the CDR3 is TGCAGCGTCGCCCAACAGGGTTGGGGCACAGATACGCAGTATTTT. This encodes CSVAQQGWGTDTQYF.

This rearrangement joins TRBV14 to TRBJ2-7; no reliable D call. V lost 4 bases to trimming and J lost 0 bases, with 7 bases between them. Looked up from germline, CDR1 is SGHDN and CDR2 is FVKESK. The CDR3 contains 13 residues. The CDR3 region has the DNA TGTGCCAGCAGCCTTTTTTACTCCTACGAGCAGTACTTC. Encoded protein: CASSLFYSYEQYF.

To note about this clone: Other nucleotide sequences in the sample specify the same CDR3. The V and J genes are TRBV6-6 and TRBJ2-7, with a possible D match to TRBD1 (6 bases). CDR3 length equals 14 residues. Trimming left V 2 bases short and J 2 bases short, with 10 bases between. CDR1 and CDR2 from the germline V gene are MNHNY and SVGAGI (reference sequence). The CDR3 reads CASSYQGYTYEQYF. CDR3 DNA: TGTGCCAGCAGTTACCAGGGGTATACCTACGAGCAGTACTTC.

CDR3 in DNA: TGTGCCAGCAGCCCGGGACTAGCGGGAGGGCCTGGAGAGCAGTACTTC. Encoded protein: CASSPGLAGGPGEQYF. This chain links TRBV7-9 with TRBJ2-7; the match to TRBD2 covers 16 bases. CDR1 is SEHNR and CDR2 is FQNEAQ in the germline V gene (reference sequence). The CDR3 contains 16 residues. The junction had 8 bases not matched to a gene; V was cut back by 5 bases and J by 7 bases.

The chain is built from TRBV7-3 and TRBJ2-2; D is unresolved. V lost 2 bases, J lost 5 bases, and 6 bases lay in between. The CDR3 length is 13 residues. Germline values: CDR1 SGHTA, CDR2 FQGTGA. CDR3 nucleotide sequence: TGTGCCAGCAGCTTAGTCCAGACCGGGGAGCTGTTTTTT. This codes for CASSLVQTGELFF.

The CDR3 bases are TGCGCCAGCAGCCAAGATCGGGCGGGGGGGCACTACGAGCAGTACTTC. It encodes CASSQDRAGGHYEQYF. The chain couples TRBV4-3 to TRBJ2-7; 9 nucleotides align to TRBD2. Germline values: CDR1 LGHNA, CDR2 YSLEER. This CDR3 is built from 16 residues. V lost 0 bases and J lost 3; bases outside the gene matches: 6.

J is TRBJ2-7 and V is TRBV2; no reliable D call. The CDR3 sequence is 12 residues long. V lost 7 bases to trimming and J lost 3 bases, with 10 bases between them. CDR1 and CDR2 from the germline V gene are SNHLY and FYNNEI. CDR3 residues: CASTGKYYEQYF. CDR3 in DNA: TGTGCCAGCACAGGAAAGTACTACGAGCAGTACTTC.

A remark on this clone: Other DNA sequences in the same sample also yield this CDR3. This CDR3 is CASSGTSGSYEQYF. Written as DNA, the CDR3 is TGTGCCAGCAGCGGGACTAGCGGGAGCTACGAGCAGTACTTC. The chain uses TRBV7-9 and TRBJ2-7, with 14 bases identical to TRBD2. The CDR3 sequence is 14 residues long. The junction had 0 bases not matched to a gene; V was cut back by 5 bases and J by 3 bases. Germline values: CDR1 SEHNR, CDR2 FQNEAQ (reference sequence).

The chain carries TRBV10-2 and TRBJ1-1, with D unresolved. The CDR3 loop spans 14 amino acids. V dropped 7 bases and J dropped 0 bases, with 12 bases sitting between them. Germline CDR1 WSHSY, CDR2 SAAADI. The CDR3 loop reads CASNIAGMNTEAFF. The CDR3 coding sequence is TGCGCCAGCAACATAGCCGGAATGAACACTGAAGCTTTCTTT.

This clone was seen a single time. The CDR3, as DNA: TGCGCCAGCAGCCAAGTGGGGGGGAGCAGGGTAAATGAAAAACTGTTTTTT. As protein: CASSQVGGSRVNEKLFF. The rearrangement links TRBV4-1 to TRBJ1-4; tentative D call: TRBD1 (5 bases). CDR1 is MGHRA and CDR2 is YSYEKL in the germline V gene. This CDR3 region has 17 residues. Deletions cut 1 base from V and 5 bases from J, with 17 bases between.

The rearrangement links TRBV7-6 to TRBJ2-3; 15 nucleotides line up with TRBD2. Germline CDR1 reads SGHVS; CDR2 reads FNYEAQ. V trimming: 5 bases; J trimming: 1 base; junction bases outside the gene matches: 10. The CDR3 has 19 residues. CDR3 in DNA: TGTGCCAGCAGCCCTAGGGGACTAGCGGGGGGACGCCGCACAGATACGCAGTATTTT. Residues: CASSPRGLAGGRRTDTQYF.

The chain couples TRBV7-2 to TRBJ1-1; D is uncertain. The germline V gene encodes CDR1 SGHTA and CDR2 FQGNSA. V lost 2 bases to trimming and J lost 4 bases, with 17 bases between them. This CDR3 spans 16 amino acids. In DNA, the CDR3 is TGTGCCAGCAGCTTATGGCCGGGAGAGCGGAGCACTGAAGCTTTCTTT. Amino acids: CASSLWPGERSTEAFF.

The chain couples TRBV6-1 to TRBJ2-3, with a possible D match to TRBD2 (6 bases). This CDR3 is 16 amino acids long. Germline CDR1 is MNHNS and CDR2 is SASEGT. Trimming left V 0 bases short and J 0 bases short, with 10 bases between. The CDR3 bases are TGTGCCAGCAGTGAAGCTAGCGGAGGAAGCACAGATACGCAGTATTTT. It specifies CASSEASGGSTDTQYF.

CDR3 coding DNA: TGTGCCAGCAGAAAGACAGGGCGGGAAAAACTGTTTTTT. Translation gives CASRKTGREKLFF. The rearrangement joins TRBV6-5 to TRBJ1-4; 7 bases are a match to TRBD1. The CDR3 has 13 amino acids. Losses at the gene ends were 6 bases for V and 8 bases for J; bases not matched to a gene: 6. Germline V gives CDR1 MNHEY, CDR2 SVGAGI.

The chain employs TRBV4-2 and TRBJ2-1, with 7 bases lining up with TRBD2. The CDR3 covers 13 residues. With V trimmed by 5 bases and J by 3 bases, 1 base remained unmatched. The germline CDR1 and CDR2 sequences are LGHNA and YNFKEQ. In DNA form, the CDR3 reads TGTGCCAGCAGCTCTAGCGGCTACAATGAGCAGTTCTTC. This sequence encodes CASSSSGYNEQFF.

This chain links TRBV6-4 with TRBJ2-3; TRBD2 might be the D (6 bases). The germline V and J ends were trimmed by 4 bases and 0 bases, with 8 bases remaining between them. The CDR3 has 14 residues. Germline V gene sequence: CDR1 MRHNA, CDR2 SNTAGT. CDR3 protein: CASSAGDSTDTQYF. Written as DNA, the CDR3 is TGTGCCAGCAGTGCGGGAGATAGCACAGATACGCAGTATTTT.

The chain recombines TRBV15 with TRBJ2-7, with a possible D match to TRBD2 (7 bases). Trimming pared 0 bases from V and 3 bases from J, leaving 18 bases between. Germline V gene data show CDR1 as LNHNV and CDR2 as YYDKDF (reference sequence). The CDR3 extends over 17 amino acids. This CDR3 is CATSRDQGRGGNYEQYF. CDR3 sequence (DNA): TGTGCCACCAGCAGAGATCAGGGGAGGGGGGGCAACTACGAGCAGTACTTC.

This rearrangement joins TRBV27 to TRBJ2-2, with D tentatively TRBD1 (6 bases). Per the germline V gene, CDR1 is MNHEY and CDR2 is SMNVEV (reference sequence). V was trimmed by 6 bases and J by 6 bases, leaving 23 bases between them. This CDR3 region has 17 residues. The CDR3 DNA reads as TGTGCCAGCAGGCGAAACAGGGAACTAAAAGTCGCCGGGGAGCTGTTTTTT. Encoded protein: CASRRNRELKVAGELFF.

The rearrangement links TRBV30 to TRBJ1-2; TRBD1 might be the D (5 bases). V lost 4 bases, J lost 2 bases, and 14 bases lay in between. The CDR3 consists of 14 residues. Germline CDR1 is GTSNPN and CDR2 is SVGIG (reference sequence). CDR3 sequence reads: CAWTPPPGNYGYTF. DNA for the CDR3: TGTGCCTGGACCCCTCCCCCAGGGAACTATGGCTACACCTTC.

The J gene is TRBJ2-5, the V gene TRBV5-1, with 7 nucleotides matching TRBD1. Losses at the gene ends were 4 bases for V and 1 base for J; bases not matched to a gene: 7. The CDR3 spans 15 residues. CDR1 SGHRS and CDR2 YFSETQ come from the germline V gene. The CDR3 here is CASSARQGSQETQYF. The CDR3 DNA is TGCGCCAGCAGCGCAAGACAGGGATCCCAAGAGACCCAGTACTTC.

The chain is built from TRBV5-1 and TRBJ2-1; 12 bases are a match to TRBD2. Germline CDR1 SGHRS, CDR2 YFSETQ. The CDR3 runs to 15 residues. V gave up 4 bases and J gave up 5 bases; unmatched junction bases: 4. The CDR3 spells CASSGLAGGDNEQFF. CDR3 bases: TGCGCCAGCAGCGGCCTAGCGGGGGGGGACAATGAGCAGTTCTTC.

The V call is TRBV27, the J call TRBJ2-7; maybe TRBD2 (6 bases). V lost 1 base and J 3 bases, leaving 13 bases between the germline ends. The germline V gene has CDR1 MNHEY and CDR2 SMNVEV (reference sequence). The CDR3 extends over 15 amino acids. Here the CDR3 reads CASSLFSGRDYEQYF. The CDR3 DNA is TGTGCCAGCAGTTTATTTAGCGGAAGGGACTACGAGCAGTACTTC.

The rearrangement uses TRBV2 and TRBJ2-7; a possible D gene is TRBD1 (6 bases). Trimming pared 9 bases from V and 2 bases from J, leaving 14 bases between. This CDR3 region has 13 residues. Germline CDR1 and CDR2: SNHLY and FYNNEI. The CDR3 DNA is TGTGCCAGAGCAGACAGGACCACCTACGAGCAGTACTTC. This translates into CARADRTTYEQYF.

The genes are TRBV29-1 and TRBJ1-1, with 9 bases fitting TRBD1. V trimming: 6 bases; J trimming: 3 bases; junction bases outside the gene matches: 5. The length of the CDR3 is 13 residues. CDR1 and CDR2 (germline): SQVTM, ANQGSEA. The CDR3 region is CSVRGQGHTEAFF. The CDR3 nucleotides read TGCAGCGTGCGGGGACAGGGTCACACTGAAGCTTTCTTT.

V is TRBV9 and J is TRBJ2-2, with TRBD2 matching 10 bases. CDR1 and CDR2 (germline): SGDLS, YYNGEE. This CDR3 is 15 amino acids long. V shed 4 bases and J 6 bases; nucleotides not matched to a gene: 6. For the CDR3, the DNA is TGTGCCAGCAGCTACACTAGCGGGGCCGCCGGGGAGCTGTTTTTT. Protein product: CASSYTSGAAGELFF.

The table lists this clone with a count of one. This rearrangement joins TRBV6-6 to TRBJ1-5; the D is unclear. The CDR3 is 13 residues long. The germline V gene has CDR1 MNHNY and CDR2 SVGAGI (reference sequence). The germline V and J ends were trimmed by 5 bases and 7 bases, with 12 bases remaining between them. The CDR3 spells CASSPEVYQPQHF. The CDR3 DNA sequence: TGTGCCAGCAGTCCAGAGGTCTACCAGCCCCAGCATTTT.

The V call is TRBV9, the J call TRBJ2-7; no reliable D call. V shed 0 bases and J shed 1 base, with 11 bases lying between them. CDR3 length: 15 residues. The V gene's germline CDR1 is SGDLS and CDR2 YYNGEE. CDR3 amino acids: CASSVGSRYSYEQYF. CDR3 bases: TGTGCCAGCAGCGTAGGATCCAGGTATTCCTACGAGCAGTACTTC.

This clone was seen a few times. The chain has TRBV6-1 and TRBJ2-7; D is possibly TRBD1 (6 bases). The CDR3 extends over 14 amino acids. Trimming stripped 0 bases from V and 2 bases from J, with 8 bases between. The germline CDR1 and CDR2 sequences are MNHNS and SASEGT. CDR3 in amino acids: CASSEAAGAYEQYF. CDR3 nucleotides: TGTGCCAGCAGTGAAGCGGCAGGGGCCTACGAGCAGTACTTC.